The clone carrying this TCR beta chain was picked up a small number of times. Its cognate antigen is unknown. This specimen comes from a study of T-cell memory formation after mild COVID-19. General study points: Among contracting clones, CD4+ were mainly CM/EM and CD8+ enriched in EMRA.

One entry per CDR3 protein results from TCRdb running MiXCR on the 5' RACE reads. The sample lists some 350,000 distinct CDR3 sequences, approximately 12% seen once, with about 22% in the top ten. CDR1 SGHRS and CDR2 YFSETQ come from the germline V gene. Between the trimmed V and J ends, which lost 1 base and 4 bases, there was a span of 17 bases. This CDR3 has 16 residues. Sequencing was performed on PBMCs or a T cell subset sorted from them (not recorded which). The sequence came from a man between 18 and 35 years old who had mild COVID-19 (a few samples of this study predate the infection). Cell type and time point are not known. The gene calls are TRBV5-1 and TRBJ1-2; D is perhaps TRBD1 (5 bases). The CDR3 DNA sequence: TGCGCCAGCAGCTTGTGGTCGGACAAGCCCCCCTATGGCTACACCTTC. Its translation is CASSLWSDKPPYGYTF.